This record concerns one TCR beta chain sequence. Its antigen is not known. Using a constant-region primer together with ProtoScript II reverse transcriptase, TCR beta cDNA was made from about 490 ng of total RNA. Construction of TCR beta libraries relied on three successive nested multiplex PCR rounds employing slightly modified ARM-PCR. With TRBV1-TRBV30 forward primers and a C-beta reverse primer, the first two PCR rounds were run for approximately 10 cycles each. Using its own MiXCR run on the multiplex PCR reads, TCRdb lists one record per CDR3 protein. Among 310,000 or so distinct CDR3 sequences listed, about three fifths were seen once. V lost 2 bases and J 9 bases, leaving 20 bases between the germline ends. The CDR3 sequence is 16 residues long. Germline V lookup: CDR1 MNHNS, CDR2 SASEGT. This record belongs to a study of tumor-infiltrating lymphocytes in primary liver carcinoma. The overall study: Surgery removed the patients' primary liver carcinoma. Sequenced samples came back with roughly 3.5 to 8 million productive TCRbeta reads, and the counts looked alike across tissue types.

Blood RNA was derived from unsorted whole blood, and germline DNA was extracted too. General study results and limits: Since the samples were bulk and unsorted, the CD4+ and CD8+ repertoires were not compared. Blood fell significantly below tumors in its top-250-clone fraction (p = 0.039).

This TCR was recovered from a woman between 25 and 40 years old with primary liver carcinoma and hepatitis B virus infection. The sequenced material came from peripheral blood. J is TRBJ2-4 and V is TRBV6-1, with a tentative D call TRBD1 (8 bases). The CDR3 loop reads CASSETGGEFRSIQYF. CDR3 nucleotides: TGTGCCAGCAGTGAAACAGGGGGGGAGTTTAGAAGCATTCAGTACTTC.